Detailed here is one T cell receptor (beta chain). This CDR3 is 15 amino acids long. Unmatched junction bases numbered 1, after V lost 4 bases and J lost 0 bases. The germline gives CDR1 LGHDT, CDR2 YNNKEL (reference sequence). Authors' processing steps: It was from reference gene primer amplification that nucleated cell counts were estimated. Libraries were prepared by immunoSEQ multiplex PCR; TCRdb keeps only in-frame clonotypes and omits some of them. Clonal size and the V and J genes are those of that table, whereas D and trimming came from the DNA. The table includes about 300,000 clones, 83% detected once. The data derive from a study of blood T cell repertoires in COVID-19. The wider study: Acute and convalescent COVID-19 specimens originated in the United States, Italy and Spain. T cells, B-cell-depleted T cells, or PBMCs supplied cDNA or gDNA.

The sequenced material came from peripheral blood. V and J are TRBV3-1 (or the pseudogene TRBV3-2) and TRBJ2-2, with 8 positions matching TRBD2. The TCR was taken from a woman aged 50 to 60 who had recovered from COVID-19. The DNA of the CDR3 is TGTGCCAGCAGCCTTAGCGGGGCGAACACCGGGGAGCTGTTTTTT. Amino acids: CASSLSGANTGELFF.